This T cell receptor (beta chain) was found in a study of shared T cell receptors in the human thymus (dated by TCRdb to about 2021). In the study overall: The study investigated the way shared, self-reactive T-cell receptor alpha chains are produced in the human thymus.

The library came from the immunoSEQ multiplex PCR assay. TCRdb re-hosts the immuneACCESS table, in-frame sequences only. Its copies lack some clones; in the studies checked, an unresolved V gene accounts for under half of them, and the cause for the rest is not known. Present in this sample are hundreds of thousands of clones, over 75% of which were seen just once. Together, the top ten hold roughly 0.0097% of the sample. As encoded in the germline V gene (reference sequence), CDR1 is SEHNR while CDR2 is FQNEAQ. The CDR3 spans 11 residues, from the cysteine through the phenylalanine. Here the CDR3 DNA is all that survives: 33 bases in frame from base 1. V ends up 8 bases short and J 7 bases short, with an unmatched junction base count of 2. Of note for this clone: Its antigen remains undetermined. No clone much larger than this one lies a single base away; base qualities are absent.

These same records also appear under a second study, on human thymus T cells. The second study also describes: The donors were immunologically healthy infants in Finland who had open corrective cardiac surgery for congenital heart defects. Thymus tissue was collected as surgical resects that were removed during corrective cardiac surgery. V and J gene segment usage appeared biased in both thymic and peripheral blood repertoires. The related research reported highly overlapping thymic TCR repertoires among unrelated individuals. The study used roughly eight infant thymus samples plus four related peripheral blood samples to characterize TCR alpha and beta repertoires. The cohort included several male and a couple of female infants, with donor ages spanning 7 to 244 days. Thymocytes were mechanically released from the tissue and were stored as pellets of roughly 10-32 million cells at -70 degrees C. A QIAsymphony instrument was used to extract genomic DNA from frozen cell pellets. The immunoSEQ multiplex PCR assay was used to amplify the TCRB and TCRAD loci from a standardized amount of quality-controlled genomic DNA. The amplicons spanned the V(D)J region and were long enough to cover the CDR3 and allow V and J genes to be identified. The amplicons were sequenced on an Illumina platform via the commercial immunoSEQ service. Corrections for primer bias and sequencing errors followed previously described methods, while TCRAD and TCRB definitions were based on the IMGT database. immunoSEQ Analyzer 3.0 and VDJTools were used for repertoire analysis, which covered basic statistics, V/J segment usage, diversity estimates, rarefaction and pairwise overlap. Diversity was estimated with Chao1, ChaoE, Efron-Thisted, Shannon and inverse Simpson indices, and also on datasets down-sampled to the smallest sample. Repertoire overlap used strict matching of CDR3 nucleotide sequence, V gene and J gene, with Jaccard-based multidimensional scaling clustering. On average, thymus samples gave roughly 740,000 unique TCRB clonotypes, whereas blood samples gave 75,000 to 95,000.

The sequencing sample was made of thymocytes. The chain joins TRBV7-9 to TRBJ1-2; 9 middle bases align to TRBD1. The TCR sequence derives from a boy younger than two with a congenital heart defect. Donor details come from another sample of the same person, matched by shared clones. This receptor carries the CDR3 CASDRGGGYTF. The bases are TGTGCCAGCGACAGGGGGGGTGGCTACACCTTC.